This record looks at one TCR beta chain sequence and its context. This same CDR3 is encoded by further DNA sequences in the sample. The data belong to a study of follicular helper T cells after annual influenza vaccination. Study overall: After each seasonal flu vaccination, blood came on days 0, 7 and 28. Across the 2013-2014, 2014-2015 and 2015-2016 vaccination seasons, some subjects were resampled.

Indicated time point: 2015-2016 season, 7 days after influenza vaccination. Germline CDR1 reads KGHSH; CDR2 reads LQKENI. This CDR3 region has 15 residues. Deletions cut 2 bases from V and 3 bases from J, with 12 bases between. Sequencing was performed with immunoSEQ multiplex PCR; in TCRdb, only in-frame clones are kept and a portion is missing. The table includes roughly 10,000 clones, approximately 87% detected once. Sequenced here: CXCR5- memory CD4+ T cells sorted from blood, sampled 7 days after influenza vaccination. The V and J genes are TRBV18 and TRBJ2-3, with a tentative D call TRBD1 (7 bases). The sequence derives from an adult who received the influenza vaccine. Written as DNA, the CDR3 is TGTGCCAGCTCACCAGCAGGGGGGCCGACAGATACGCAGTATTTT. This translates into CASSPAGGPTDTQYF.